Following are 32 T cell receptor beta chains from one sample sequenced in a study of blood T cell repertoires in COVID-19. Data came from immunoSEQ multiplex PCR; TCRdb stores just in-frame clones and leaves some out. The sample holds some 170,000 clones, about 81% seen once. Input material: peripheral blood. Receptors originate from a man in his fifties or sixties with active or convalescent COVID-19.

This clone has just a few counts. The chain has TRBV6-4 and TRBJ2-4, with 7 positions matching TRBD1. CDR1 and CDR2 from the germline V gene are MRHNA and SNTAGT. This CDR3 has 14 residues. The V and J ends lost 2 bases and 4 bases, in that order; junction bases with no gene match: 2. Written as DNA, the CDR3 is TGTGCCAGCAGTGACGGGACAGAAAAAAACATTCAGTACTTC. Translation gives CASSDGTEKNIQYF.

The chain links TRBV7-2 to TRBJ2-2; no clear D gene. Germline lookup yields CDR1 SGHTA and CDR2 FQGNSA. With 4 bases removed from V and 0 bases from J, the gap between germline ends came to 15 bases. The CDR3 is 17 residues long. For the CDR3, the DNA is TGTGCCAGCAGCTCACCAGTTGGCGGAGCGAACACCGGGGAGCTGTTTTTT. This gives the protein CASSSPVGGANTGELFF. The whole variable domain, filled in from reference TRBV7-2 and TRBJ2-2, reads GAGVSQSPSNKVTEKGKDVELRCDPISGHTALYWYRQSLGQGLEFLIYFQGNSAPDKSGLPSDRFSAERTGGSVSTLTIQRTQQEDSAVYLCASSSPVGGANTGELFFGEGSRLTVL.

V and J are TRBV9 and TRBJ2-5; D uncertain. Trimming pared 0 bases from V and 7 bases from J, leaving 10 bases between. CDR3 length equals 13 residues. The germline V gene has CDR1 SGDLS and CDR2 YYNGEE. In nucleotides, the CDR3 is TGTGCCAGCAGCGTAGGAGTTGGTGGGACCCAGTACTTC. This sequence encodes CASSVGVGGTQYF.

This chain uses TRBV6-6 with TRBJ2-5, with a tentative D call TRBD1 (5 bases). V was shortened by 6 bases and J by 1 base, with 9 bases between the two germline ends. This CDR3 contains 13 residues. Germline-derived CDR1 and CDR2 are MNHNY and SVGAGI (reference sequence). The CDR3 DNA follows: TGTGCCAGCAGCTGGACATTCCAAGAGACCCAGTACTTC. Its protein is CASSWTFQETQYF.

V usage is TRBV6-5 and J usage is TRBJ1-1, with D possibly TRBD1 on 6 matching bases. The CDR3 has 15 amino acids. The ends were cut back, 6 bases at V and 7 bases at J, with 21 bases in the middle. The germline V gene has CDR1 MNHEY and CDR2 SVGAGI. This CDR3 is CASRTRQGPGDEAFF. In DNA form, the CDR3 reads TGTGCCAGCAGGACGAGGCAGGGGCCCGGGGATGAAGCTTTCTTT.

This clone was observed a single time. The CDR3 sequence is CASRTGTEAFF. DNA of the CDR3: TGTGCCAGCAGGACGGGCACTGAAGCTTTCTTT. J is TRBJ1-1 and V is TRBV6-5; D ambiguous. The germline CDR1 and CDR2 sequences are MNHEY and SVGAGI. This CDR3 has 11 residues. The germline V and J ends were trimmed by 6 bases and 4 bases, with 6 bases remaining between them.

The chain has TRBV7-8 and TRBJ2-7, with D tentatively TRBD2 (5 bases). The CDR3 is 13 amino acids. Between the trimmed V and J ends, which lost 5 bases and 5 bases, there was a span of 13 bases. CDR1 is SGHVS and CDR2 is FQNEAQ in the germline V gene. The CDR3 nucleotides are TGTGCCAGCAGCCGACTGGGAGCCCACGAGCAGTACTTC. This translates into CASSRLGAHEQYF.

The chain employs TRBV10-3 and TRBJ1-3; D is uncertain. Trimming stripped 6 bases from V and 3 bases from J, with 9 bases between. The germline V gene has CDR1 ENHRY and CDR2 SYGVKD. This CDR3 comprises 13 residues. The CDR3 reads CAISQVLGNTIYF. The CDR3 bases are TGTGCCATCAGCCAGGTTCTTGGAAACACCATATATTTT.

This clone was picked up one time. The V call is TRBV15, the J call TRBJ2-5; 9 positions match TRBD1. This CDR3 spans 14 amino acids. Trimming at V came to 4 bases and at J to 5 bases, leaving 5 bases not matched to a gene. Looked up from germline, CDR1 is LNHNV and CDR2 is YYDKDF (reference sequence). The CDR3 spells CATSNLDRGETQYF. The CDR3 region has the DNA TGTGCCACCAGCAATTTAGACAGGGGGGAGACCCAGTACTTC.

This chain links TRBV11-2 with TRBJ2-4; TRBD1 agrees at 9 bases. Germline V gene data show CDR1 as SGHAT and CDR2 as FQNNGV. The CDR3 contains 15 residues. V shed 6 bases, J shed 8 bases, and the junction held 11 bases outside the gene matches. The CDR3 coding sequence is TGTGCCAGCAGTTTCAACAGGGGGCCAGGGGACATTCAGTACTTC. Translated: CASSFNRGPGDIQYF.

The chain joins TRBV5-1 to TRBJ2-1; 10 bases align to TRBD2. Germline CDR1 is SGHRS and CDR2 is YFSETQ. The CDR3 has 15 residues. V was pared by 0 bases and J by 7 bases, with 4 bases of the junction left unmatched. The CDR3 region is CASSLEAGGRNEQFF. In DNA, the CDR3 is TGCGCCAGCAGCTTGGAAGCGGGGGGGCGGAATGAGCAGTTCTTC.

CDR3 sequence: CASSQSGLGNSPLHF. CDR3 DNA: TGCGCCAGCAGCCAAAGCGGCCTGGGTAATTCACCCCTCCACTTT. The chain joins TRBV4-1 to TRBJ1-6; no firm D call. The germline V gene encodes CDR1 MGHRA and CDR2 YSYEKL. Trimming removed 2 bases from V and 6 bases from J, with 11 bases in between. The CDR3 runs to 15 residues.

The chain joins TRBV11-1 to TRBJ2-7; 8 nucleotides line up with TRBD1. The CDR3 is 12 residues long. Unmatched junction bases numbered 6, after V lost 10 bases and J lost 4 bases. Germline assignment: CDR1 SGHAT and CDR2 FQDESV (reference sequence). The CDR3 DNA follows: TGTGCCACAGGACAGGGCGATTACGAGCAGTACTTC. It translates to CATGQGDYEQYF.

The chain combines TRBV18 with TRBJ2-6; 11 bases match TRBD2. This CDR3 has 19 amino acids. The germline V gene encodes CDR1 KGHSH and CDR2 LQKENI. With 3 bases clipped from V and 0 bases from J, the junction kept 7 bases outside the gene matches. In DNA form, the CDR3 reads TGTGCCAGCTCACCGCTAGCGGGGGGTTCCTTCTCTGGGGCCAACGTCCTGACTTTC. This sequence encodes CASSPLAGGSFSGANVLTF. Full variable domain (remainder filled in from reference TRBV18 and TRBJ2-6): NAGVMQNPRHLVRRRGQEARLRCSPMKGHSHVYWYRQLPEEGLKFMVYLQKENIIDESGMPKERFSAEFPKEGPSILRIQQVVRGDSAAYFCASSPLAGGSFSGANVLTFGAGSRLTVL.

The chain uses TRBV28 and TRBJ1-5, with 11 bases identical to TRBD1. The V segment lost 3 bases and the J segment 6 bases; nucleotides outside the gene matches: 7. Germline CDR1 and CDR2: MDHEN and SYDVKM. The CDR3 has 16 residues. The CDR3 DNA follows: TGTGCCAGCAGTTTTCTCGGGGGACAGGGGGGTCAGCCCCAGCATTTT. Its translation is CASSFLGGQGGQPQHF.

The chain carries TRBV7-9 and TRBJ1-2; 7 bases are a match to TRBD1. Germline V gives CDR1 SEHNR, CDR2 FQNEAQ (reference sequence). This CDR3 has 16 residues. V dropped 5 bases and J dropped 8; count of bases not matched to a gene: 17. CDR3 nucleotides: TGTGCCAGCAGCCTGACGACCCAAAGGGGGCTCGGAGGCTACACCTTC. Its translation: CASSLTTQRGLGGYTF.

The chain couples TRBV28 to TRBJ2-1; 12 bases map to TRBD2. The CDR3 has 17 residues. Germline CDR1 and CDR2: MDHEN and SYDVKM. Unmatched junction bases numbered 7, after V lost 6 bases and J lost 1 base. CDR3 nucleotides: TGTGCCAGCAGCTCACTAGCGGGAGGATCGTCCTACAATGAGCAGTTCTTC. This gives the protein CASSSLAGGSSYNEQFF.

This CDR3 reads CASRTAGHGDTEAFF. In DNA form, the CDR3 reads TGTGCCAGCCGGACTGCGGGCCACGGGGACACTGAAGCTTTCTTT. V usage is TRBV28 and J usage is TRBJ1-1; D unclear. The CDR3 loop spans 15 amino acids. Looked up from germline, CDR1 is MDHEN and CDR2 is SYDVKM. V shed 8 bases and J shed 3 bases, with 19 bases lying between them.

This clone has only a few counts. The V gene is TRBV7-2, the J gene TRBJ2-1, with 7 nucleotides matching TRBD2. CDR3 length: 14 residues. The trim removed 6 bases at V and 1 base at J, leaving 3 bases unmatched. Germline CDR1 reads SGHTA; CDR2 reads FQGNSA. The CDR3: CASSIAGSYNEQFF. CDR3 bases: TGTGCCAGCAGTATAGCGGGTTCCTACAATGAGCAGTTCTTC.

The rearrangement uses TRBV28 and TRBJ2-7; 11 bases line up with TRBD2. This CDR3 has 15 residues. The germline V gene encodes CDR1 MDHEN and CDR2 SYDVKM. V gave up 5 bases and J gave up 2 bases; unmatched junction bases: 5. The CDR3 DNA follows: TGTGCCAGCAGTCCGACTAGCGGGACCCCCTACGAGCAGTACTTC. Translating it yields CASSPTSGTPYEQYF.

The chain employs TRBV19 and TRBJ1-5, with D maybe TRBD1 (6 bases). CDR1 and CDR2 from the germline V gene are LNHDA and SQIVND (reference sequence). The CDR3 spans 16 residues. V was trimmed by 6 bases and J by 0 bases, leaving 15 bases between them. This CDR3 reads CASRGRGSYSNQPQHF. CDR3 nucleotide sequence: TGTGCCAGTAGGGGCAGGGGAAGCTATAGCAATCAGCCCCAGCATTTT.

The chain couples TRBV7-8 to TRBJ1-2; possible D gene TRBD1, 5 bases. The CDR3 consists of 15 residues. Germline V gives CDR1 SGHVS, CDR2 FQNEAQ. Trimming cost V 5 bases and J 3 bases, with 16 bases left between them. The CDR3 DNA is TGTGCCAGCAGCCCCAGTCCGGGGGGGGACTATGGCTACACCTTC. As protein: CASSPSPGGDYGYTF.

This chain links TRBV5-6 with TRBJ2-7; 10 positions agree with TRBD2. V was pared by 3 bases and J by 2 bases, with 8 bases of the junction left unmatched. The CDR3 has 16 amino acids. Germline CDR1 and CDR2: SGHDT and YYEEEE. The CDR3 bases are TGTGCCAGCAGCTGGAGATCCAGCGGGGGGGCCTACGAGCAGTACTTC. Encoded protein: CASSWRSSGGAYEQYF. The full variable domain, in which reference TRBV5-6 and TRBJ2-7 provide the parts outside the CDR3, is DAGVTQSPTHLIKTRGQQVTLRCSPKSGHDTVSWYQQALGQGPQFIFQYYEEEERQRGNFPDRFSGHQFPNYSSELNVNALLLGDSALYLCASSWRSSGGAYEQYFGPGTRLTVT.

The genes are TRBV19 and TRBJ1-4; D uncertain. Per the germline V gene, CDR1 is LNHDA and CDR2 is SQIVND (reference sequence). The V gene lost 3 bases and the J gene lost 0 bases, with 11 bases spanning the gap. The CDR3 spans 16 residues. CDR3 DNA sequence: TGTGCCAGTAGTATTAGGGAGACCTCAACTAATGAAAAACTGTTTTTT. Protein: CASSIRETSTNEKLFF.

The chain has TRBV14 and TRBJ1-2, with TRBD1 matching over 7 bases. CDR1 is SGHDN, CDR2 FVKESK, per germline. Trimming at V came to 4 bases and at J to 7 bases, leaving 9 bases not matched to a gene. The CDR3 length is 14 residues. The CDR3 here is CASSRKQGPPGYTF. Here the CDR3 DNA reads TGTGCCAGCAGCCGGAAACAGGGGCCCCCTGGCTACACCTTC.

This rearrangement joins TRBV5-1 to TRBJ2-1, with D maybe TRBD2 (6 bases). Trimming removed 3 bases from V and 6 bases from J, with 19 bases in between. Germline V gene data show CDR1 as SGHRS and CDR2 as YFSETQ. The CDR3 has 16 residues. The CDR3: CASSSEGLPLGNEQFF. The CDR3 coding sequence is TGCGCCAGCAGCTCGGAGGGACTTCCTTTAGGCAATGAGCAGTTCTTC. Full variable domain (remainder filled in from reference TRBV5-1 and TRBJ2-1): KAGVTQTPRYLIKTRGQQVTLSCSPISGHRSVSWYQQTPGQGLQFLFEYFSETQRNKGNFPGRFSGRQFSNSRSEMNVSTLELGDSALYLCASSSEGLPLGNEQFFGPGTRLTVL.

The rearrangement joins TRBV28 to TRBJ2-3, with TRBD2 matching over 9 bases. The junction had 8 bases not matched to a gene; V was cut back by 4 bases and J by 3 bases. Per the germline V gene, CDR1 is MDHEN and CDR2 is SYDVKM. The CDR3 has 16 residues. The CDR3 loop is CASSSLVSGRTDTQYF. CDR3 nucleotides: TGTGCCAGCAGTTCGCTTGTGAGCGGGAGGACAGATACGCAGTATTTT.

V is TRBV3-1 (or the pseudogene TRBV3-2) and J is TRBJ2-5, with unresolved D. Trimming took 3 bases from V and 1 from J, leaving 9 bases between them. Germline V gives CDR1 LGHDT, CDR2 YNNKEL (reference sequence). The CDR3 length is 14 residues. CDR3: CASSQRSFQETQYF. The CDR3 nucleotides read TGTGCCAGCAGCCAGAGGTCTTTCCAAGAGACCCAGTACTTC.

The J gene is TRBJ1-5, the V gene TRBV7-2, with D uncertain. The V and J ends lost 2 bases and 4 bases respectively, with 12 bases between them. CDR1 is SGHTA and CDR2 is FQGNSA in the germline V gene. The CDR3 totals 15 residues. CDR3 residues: CASSLYITGNQPQHF. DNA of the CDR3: TGTGCCAGCAGCTTATATATCACGGGGAATCAGCCCCAGCATTTT.

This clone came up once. The CDR3 nucleotides read TGTGCCAGTCGCCCTCCAGGGGGCCAATTGTACAATGAGCAGTTCTTC. Protein sequence: CASRPPGGQLYNEQFF. The chain joins TRBV19 to TRBJ2-1; TRBD1 aligns across 8 bases. The length of the CDR3 is 16 residues. Germline V lookup: CDR1 LNHDA, CDR2 SQIVND (reference sequence). With V trimmed by 8 bases and J by 4 bases, 13 bases remained unmatched.

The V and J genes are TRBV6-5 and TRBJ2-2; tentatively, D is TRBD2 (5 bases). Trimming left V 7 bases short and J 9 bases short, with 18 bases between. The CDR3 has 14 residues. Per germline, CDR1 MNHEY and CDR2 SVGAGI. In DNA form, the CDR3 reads TGTGCCAGCACCCGAGGGCAACCTAGTCGGGAGCTGTTTTTT. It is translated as CASTRGQPSRELFF.

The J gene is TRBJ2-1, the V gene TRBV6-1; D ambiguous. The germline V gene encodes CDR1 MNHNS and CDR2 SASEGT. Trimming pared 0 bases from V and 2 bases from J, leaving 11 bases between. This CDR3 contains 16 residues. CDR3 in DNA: TGTGCCAGCAGTGAAGCATACTTGCCCCCCTACAATGAGCAGTTCTTC. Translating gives CASSEAYLPPYNEQFF.